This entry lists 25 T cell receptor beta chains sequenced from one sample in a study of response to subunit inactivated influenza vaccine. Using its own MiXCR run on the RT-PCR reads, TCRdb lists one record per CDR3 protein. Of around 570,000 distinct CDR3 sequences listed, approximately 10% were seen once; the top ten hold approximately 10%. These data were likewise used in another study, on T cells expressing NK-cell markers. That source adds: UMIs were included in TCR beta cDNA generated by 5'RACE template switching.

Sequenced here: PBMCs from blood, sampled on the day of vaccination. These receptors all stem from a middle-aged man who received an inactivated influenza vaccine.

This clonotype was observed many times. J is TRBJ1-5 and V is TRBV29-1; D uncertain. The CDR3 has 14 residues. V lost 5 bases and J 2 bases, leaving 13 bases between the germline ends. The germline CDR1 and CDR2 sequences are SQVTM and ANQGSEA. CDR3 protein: CSVLLVAGNQPQHF. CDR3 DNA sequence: TGCAGCGTTCTTTTGGTTGCAGGCAATCAGCCCCAGCATTTT.

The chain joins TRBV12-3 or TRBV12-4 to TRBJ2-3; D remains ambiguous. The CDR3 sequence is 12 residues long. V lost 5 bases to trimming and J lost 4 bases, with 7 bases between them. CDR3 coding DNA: TGTGCCAGCAGTGAGACCCCAGATACGCAGTATTTT. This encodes CASSETPDTQYF.

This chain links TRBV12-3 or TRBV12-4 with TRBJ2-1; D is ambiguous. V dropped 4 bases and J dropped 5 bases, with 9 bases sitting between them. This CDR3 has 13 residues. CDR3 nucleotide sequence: TGTGCCAGCAGTTCGAGTCAGAACAATGAGCAGTTCTTC. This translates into CASSSSQNNEQFF.

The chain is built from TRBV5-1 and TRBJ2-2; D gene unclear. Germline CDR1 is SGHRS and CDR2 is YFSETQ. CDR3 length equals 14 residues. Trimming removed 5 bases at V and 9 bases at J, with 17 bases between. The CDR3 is CASRADSRNRELFF. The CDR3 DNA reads TGCGCCAGCAGGGCCGACTCGAGGAATCGGGAGCTGTTTTTT.

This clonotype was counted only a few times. The CDR3 DNA sequence: TGCAGTGCCCCCGCTCCCTCCTATAATTCACCCCTCCACTTT. This codes for CSAPAPSYNSPLHF. The V call is TRBV20-1, the J call TRBJ1-6; D uncertain. The germline V and J ends were trimmed by 6 bases and 0 bases, with 9 bases remaining between them. Germline lookup yields CDR1 DFQATT and CDR2 SNEGSKA (reference sequence). The CDR3 consists of 14 residues.

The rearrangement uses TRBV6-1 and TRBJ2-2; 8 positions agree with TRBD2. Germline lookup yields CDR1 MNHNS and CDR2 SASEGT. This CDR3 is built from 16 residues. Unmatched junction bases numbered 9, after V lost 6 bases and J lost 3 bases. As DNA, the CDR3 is TGTGCCAGCAGCCCACCTCGGGAGGGGGACACCGGGGAGCTGTTTTTT. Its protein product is CASSPPREGDTGELFF.

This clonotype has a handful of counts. The CDR3 region has the DNA TGTGCCAAAATAAGGGGGGTGCCTACCTACGAGCAGTACTTC. It translates to CAKIRGVPTYEQYF. The chain links TRBV9 to TRBJ2-7; tentatively, D is TRBD1 or TRBD2 (6 bases each). The CDR3 consists of 14 residues. Germline loops: CDR1 SGDLS, CDR2 YYNGEE. Trimming left V 9 bases short and J 2 bases short, with 18 bases between. Filled out from reference TRBV9 and TRBJ2-7, the complete variable domain reads DSGVTQTPKHLITATGQRVTLRCSPRSGDLSVYWYQQSLDQGLQFLIQYYNGEERAKGNILERFSAQQFPDLHSELNLSSLELGDSALYFCAKIRGVPTYEQYFGPGTRLTVT.

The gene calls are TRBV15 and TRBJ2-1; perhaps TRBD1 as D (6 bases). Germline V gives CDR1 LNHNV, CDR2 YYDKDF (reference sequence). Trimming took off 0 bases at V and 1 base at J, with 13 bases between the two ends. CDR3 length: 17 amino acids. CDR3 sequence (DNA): TGTGCCACCAGCAGAGACCGACCCGGACAGTCCTACAATGAGCAGTTCTTC. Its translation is CATSRDRPGQSYNEQFF.

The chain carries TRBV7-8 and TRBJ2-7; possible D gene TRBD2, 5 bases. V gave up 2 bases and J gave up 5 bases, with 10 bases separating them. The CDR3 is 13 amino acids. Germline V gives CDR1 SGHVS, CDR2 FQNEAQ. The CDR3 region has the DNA TGTGCCAGCAGCTTATATGGGCGGGACGAGCAGTACTTC. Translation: CASSLYGRDEQYF.

The CDR3 reads CASSQDRRGLAKNIQYF. The CDR3, as DNA: TGCGCCAGCAGCCAAGATCGGAGGGGATTAGCCAAAAACATTCAGTACTTC. J is TRBJ2-4 and V is TRBV4-3, with a tentative D call TRBD2 (6 bases). CDR3 length equals 17 residues. The V end lost 0 bases, the J end lost 0 bases, and 12 bases lay between the germline ends. Germline values: CDR1 LGHNA, CDR2 YSLEER.

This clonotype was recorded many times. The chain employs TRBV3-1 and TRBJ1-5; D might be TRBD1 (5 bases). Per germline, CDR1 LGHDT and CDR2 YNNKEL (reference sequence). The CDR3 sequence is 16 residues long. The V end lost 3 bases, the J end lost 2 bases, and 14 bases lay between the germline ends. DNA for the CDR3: TGTGCCAGCAGCCATACAATGATGGGGGGCAATCAGCCCCAGCATTTT. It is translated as CASSHTMMGGNQPQHF.

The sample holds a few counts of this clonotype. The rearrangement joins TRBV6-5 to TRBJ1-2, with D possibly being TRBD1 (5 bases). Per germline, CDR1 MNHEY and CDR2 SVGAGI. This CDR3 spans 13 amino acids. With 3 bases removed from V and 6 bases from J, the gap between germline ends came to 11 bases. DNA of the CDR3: TGTGCCAGCAGTTATAGGGGAAATGATGGCTACACCTTC. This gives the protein CASSYRGNDGYTF.

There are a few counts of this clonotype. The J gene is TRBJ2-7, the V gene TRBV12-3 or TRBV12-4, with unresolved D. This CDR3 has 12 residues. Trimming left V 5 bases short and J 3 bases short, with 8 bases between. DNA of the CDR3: TGTGCCAGCAGTATTAGGAACTACGAGCAGTACTTC. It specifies CASSIRNYEQYF.

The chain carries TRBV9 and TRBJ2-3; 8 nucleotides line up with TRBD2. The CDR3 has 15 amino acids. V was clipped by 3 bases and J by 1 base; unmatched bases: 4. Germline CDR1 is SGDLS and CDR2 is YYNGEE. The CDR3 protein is CASSDSGSGTDTQYF. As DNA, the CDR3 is TGTGCCAGCAGCGACAGCGGGAGTGGCACAGATACGCAGTATTTT.

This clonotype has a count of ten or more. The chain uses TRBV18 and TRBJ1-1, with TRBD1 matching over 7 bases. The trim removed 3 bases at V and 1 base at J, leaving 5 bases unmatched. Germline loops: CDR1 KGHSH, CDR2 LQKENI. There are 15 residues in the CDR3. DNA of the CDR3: TGTGCCAGCTCACCCCCGGGACAGAGGAACACTGAAGCTTTCTTT. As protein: CASSPPGQRNTEAFF.

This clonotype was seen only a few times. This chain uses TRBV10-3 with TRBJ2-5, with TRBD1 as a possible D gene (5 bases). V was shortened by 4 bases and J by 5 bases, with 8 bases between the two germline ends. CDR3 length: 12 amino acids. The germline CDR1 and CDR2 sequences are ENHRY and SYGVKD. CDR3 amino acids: CAISGQKETQYF. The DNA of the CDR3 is TGTGCCATCAGTGGACAGAAGGAGACCCAGTACTTC.

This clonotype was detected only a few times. CDR3: CASSSRGLEGDTQYF. The CDR3 bases are TGCGCCAGCAGCTCCCGCGGACTAGAGGGAGATACGCAGTATTTT. V usage is TRBV5-1 and J usage is TRBJ2-3, with TRBD2 matching over 7 bases. This CDR3 has 15 amino acids. V gave up 3 bases and J gave up 5 bases; unmatched junction bases: 9. Germline V gene sequence: CDR1 SGHRS, CDR2 YFSETQ.

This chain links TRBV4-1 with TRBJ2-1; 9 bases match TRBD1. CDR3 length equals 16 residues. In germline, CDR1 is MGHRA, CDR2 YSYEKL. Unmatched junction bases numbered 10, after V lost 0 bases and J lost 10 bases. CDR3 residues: CASSQDAGQGSREQFF. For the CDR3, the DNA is TGCGCCAGCAGCCAAGACGCGGGACAGGGCTCGCGGGAGCAGTTCTTC.

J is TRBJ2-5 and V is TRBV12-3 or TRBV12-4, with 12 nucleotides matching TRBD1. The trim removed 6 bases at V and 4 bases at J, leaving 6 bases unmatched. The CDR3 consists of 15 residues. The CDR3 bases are TGTGCCAGCAGCTCCGGGACAGGGGGCAGAGAGACCCAGTACTTC. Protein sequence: CASSSGTGGRETQYF.

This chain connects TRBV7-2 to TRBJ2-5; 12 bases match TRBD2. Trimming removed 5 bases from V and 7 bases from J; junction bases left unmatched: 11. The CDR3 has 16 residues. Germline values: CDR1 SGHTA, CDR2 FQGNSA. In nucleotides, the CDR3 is TGTGCCAGCAGCCTCCAGACTAGCGGGGGTTTTGTGACCCAGTACTTC. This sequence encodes CASSLQTSGGFVTQYF.

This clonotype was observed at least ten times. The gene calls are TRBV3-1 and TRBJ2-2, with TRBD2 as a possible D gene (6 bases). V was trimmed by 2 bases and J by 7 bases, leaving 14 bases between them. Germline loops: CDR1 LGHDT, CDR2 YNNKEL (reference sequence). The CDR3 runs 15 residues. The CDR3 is CASSQSGTPHGELFF. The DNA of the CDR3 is TGTGCCAGCAGCCAATCCGGGACTCCTCACGGGGAGCTGTTTTTT.

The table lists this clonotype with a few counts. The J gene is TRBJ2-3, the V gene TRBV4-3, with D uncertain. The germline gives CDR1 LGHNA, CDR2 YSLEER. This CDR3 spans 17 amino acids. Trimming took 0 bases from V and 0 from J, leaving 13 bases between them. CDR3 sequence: CASSQDPLGTSTDTQYF. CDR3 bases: TGCGCCAGCAGCCAAGATCCCCTAGGAACTAGCACAGATACGCAGTATTTT.

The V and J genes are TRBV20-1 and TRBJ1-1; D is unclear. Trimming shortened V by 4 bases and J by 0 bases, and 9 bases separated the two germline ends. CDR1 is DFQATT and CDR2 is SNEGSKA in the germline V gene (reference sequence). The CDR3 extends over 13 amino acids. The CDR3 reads CSATKPMNTEAFF. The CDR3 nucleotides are TGCAGTGCTACAAAGCCCATGAACACTGAAGCTTTCTTT.

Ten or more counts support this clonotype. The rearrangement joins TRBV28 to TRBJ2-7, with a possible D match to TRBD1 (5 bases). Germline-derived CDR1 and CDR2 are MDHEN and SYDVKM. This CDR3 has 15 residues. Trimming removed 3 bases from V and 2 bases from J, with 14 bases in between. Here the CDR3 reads CASSFPGQGTYEQYF. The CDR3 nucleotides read TGTGCCAGCAGTTTCCCCGGGCAGGGCACCTACGAGCAGTACTTC.

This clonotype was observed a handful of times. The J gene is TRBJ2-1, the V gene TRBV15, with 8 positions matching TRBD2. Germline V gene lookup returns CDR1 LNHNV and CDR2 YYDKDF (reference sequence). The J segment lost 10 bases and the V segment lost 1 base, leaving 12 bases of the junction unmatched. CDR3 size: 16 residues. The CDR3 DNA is TGTGCCACCAGCAGAGTACGGGAGGGCCCTCAAGGGGAGCAGTTCTTC. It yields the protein CATSRVREGPQGEQFF.